This T cell receptor beta chain was identified in a study of blood T cell repertoires in COVID-19. J gave up 3 bases and V 5 bases, and 4 bases lay outside the gene matches. The CDR3 contains 16 residues. Germline CDR1 and CDR2: MDHEN and SYDVKM. This table comes from immunoSEQ multiplex PCR, and its TCRdb copy is limited to in-frame clones, with some not included. The sample has 250,000 to 350,000 clones; 80% to 90% are singletons. The sample was peripheral blood. The chain has TRBV28 and TRBJ1-6; 10 bases are a match to TRBD1. This clonotype originated in a woman between 45 and 65 years old with COVID-19, enrolled during active disease. The CDR3 sequence: CASSPTGGGYNSPLHF. The CDR3 DNA reads TGTGCCAGCAGTCCGACAGGGGGCGGCTATAATTCACCCCTCCACTTT.